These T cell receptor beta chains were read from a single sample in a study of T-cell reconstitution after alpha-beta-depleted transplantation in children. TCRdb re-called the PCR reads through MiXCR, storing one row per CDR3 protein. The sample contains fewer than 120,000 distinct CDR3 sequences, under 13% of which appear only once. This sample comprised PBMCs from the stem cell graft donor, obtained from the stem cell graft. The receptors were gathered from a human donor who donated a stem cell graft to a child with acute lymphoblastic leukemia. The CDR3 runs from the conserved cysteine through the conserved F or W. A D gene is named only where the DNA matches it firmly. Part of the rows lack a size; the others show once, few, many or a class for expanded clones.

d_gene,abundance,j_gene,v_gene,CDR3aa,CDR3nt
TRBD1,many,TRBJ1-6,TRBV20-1,CSARDRGSPLHF,TGCAGTGCTAGGGACAGGGGTTCACCCCTCCACTTT
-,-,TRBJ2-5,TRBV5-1,CASSLAGYGETQYF,TGCGCCAGCAGCTTGGCCGGATATGGAGAGACCCAGTACTTC
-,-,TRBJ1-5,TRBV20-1,CSARAFGNQPQHF,TGCAGTGCTAGGGCTTTTGGCAATCAGCCCCAGCATTTT
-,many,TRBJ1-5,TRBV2,CASKQSYSNQPQHF,TGTGCCAGCAAACAGTCTTATAGCAATCAGCCCCAGCATTTT
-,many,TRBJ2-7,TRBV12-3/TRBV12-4,CASSPGGGREQYF,TGTGCCAGCAGCCCGGGTGGAGGGCGCGAGCAGTACTTC
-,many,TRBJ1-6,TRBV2,CASSEGRVNNSPLHF,TGTGCCAGCAGTGAGGGCAGGGTGAATAATTCACCCCTCCACTTT
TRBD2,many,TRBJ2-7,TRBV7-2,CASSPRGGPYEQYF,TGTGCCAGCAGCCCCCGCGGGGGGCCCTACGAGCAGTACTTC
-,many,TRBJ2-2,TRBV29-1,CTSRGNTGELFF,TGCACTTCTCGGGGAAACACCGGGGAGCTGTTTTTT
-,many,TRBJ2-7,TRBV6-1,CASPYPRAGYEQYF,TGTGCCAGCCCGTACCCCCGGGCGGGCTACGAGCAGTACTTC
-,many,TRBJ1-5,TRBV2,CASSDQGGQPQHF,TGTGCCAGCAGTGACCAGGGAGGACAGCCCCAGCATTTT
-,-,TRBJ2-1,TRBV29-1,CSPVVGNEQFF,TGCAGCCCGGTAGTTGGCAATGAGCAGTTCTTC
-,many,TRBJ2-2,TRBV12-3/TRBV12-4,CASRSANWGNTGELFF,TGTGCCAGCAGATCGGCCAACTGGGGAAACACCGGGGAGCTGTTTTTT
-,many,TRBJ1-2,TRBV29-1,CSVGGSQYGYTF,TGCAGCGTTGGAGGCAGCCAGTATGGCTACACCTTC
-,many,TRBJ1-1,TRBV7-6,CASSLVPQGRNTEAFF,TGTGCCAGCAGCTTAGTGCCCCAGGGGCGTAACACTGAAGCTTTCTTT
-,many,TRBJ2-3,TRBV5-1,CASNRDKSTDTQYF,TGCGCCAGCAACAGGGACAAAAGTACAGATACGCAGTATTTT
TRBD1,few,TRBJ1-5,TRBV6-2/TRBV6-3,CASSVRTGDHLPQVPQHF,TGTGCCAGCAGTGTACGGACAGGGGACCACCTGCCACAGGTGCCCCAGCATTTT
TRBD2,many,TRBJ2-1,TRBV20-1,CSAQIAGRVNEQFF,TGCAGTGCGCAGATAGCGGGAAGGGTCAATGAGCAGTTCTTC
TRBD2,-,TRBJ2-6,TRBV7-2,CASSLRAGEGGANVLTF,TGTGCCAGCAGCTTGAGAGCGGGAGAGGGGGGGGCCAACGTCCTGACTTTC
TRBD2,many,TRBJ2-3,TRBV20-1,CSASSSGGHLSNTDTQYF,TGCAGTGCTTCCTCTAGCGGGGGCCATCTTAGTAACACAGATACGCAGTATTTT
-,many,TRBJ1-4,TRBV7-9,CASSLEGLNEKLFF,TGTGCCAGCAGCTTAGAGGGACTTAATGAAAAACTGTTTTTT
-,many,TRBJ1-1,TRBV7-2,CASSFPAGRYTEAFF,TGTGCCAGCAGCTTTCCGGCGGGGCGTTACACTGAAGCTTTCTTT
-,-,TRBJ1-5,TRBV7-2,CASSPQKYGNQPQHF,TGTGCCAGCAGCCCCCAAAAATACGGCAATCAGCCCCAGCATTTT
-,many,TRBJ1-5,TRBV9,CASSGGGSNQPQHF,TGTGCCAGCAGCGGCGGGGGGAGCAATCAGCCCCAGCATTTT
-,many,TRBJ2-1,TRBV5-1,CASRWPPGGRSYNEQFF,TGCGCCAGCCGCTGGCCCCCAGGGGGGCGGTCCTACAATGAGCAGTTCTTC
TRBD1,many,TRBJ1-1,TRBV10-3,CAIRGTENTEAFF,TGTGCCATCAGGGGGACAGAGAACACTGAAGCTTTCTTT